This TCR beta chain was obtained from a study of blood T cell repertoires in COVID-19. Overall study context: COVID-19 samples from acute and convalescent phases originated in the United States, Italy and Spain.

Per the study methods: Scientists estimated how many nucleated cells there were by amplifying reference gene primers. The data were produced by immunoSEQ multiplex PCR, yet TCRdb's version contains in-frame clones alone and is incomplete. V, J and clone size reflect that table, while D and trimming were determined from the DNA. The sample shows hundreds of thousands of clones, around 88% of them seen only once. The CDR3 consists of 15 residues. The ends lost 8 bases at V and 0 bases at J; junction bases unmatched: 4. Germline-derived CDR1 and CDR2 are MNHEY and SVGAGI. This receptor was identified in a young woman who had recovered from COVID-19. Sequences were obtained from peripheral blood. V is TRBV6-5 and J is TRBJ2-1; TRBD2 agrees at 10 bases. This CDR3 reads CASWERGGSYNEQFF. In DNA form, the CDR3 reads TGTGCCAGCTGGGAGCGGGGGGGCTCCTACAATGAGCAGTTCTTC.